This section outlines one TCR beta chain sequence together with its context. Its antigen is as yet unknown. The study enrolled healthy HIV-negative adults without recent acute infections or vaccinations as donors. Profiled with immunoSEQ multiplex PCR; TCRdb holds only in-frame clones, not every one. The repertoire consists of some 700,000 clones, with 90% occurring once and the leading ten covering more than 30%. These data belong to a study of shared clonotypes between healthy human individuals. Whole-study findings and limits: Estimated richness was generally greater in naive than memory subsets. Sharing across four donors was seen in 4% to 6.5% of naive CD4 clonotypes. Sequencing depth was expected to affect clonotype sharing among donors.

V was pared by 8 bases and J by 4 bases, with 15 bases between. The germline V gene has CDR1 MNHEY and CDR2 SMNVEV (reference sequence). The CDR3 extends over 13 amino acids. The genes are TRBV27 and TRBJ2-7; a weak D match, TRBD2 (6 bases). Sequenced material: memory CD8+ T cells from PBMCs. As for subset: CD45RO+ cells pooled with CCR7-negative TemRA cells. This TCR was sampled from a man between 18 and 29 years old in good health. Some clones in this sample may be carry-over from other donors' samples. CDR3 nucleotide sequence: TGTGCCAGCGCGGACCCAGCGGGTTACGAGCAGTACTTC. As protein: CASADPAGYEQYF.